These 2 T cell receptor beta chains originate from one sample sequenced in a study of blood T cell repertoires in COVID-19. This table comes from immunoSEQ multiplex PCR, and its TCRdb copy is limited to in-frame clones, with some not included. Seen here are fewer than 250,000 clones, about nine tenths observed once, and the top ten hold over 2%. The sample consisted of peripheral blood. The source is a woman aged 50 to 65 with acute or convalescent COVID-19.

The chain employs TRBV6-6 and TRBJ2-7, with 9 bases identical to TRBD1. The CDR3 spans 15 residues. The ends lost 6 bases at V and 3 bases at J; junction bases unmatched: 9. Germline V CDR1 and CDR2: MNHNY, SVGAGI (reference sequence). CDR3 nucleotides: TGTGCCAGCAGCCGACCGGACAGGGGTTACTACGAGCAGTACTTC. This gives the protein CASSRPDRGYYEQYF.

In this sample, this clone turned up once. The gene calls are TRBV19 and TRBJ1-2; 8 bases are shared with TRBD1. The V and J ends lost 7 bases and 2 bases, in that order; junction bases with no gene match: 6. CDR3 length equals 14 residues. The germline V gene encodes CDR1 LNHDA and CDR2 SQIVND (reference sequence). CDR3 region: CASTMWDRNYGYTF. The CDR3, as DNA: TGTGCCAGTACCATGTGGGACAGGAACTATGGCTACACCTTC.